This T cell receptor beta chain was profiled in a study of cytomegalovirus exposure and HLA in healthy donors. In the PCR, 60 Vbeta and 13 Jbeta primers were used. TCRdb's copy holds only in-frame clones and misses some; the assay was immunoSEQ multiplex PCR. The sample includes more than 85,000 clones, 70% to 85% seen only once; the top ten take 6.2%. Broader study findings: It has been reported that TCR beta sequences accurately predicted the HLA-A and HLA-B alleles of most subjects. One cluster of highly shared sequence variants probably arose as a sequencing artifact. Per a prior analysis, the majority of TCR beta V segments were productive roughly 90% or roughly 30% of the time.

As for this clone: The antigen is undetermined.

The V gene's germline CDR1 is SGHVS and CDR2 FQNEAQ. V lost 7 bases and J 2 bases, leaving 9 bases between the germline ends. CDR3 size: 13 residues. The sequence derives from a man aged 25-40 years in good health and CMV-seropositive. Sample: PBMCs. The chain carries TRBV7-8 and TRBJ1-5; D gene unclear. Here the CDR3 DNA reads TGTGCCAGCACCATGGCAGGCAATCAGCCCCAGCATTTT. Its protein is CASTMAGNQPQHF.